The next 27 T cell receptor beta chains were all read from a single sample in a study of OX40 agonist ivuxolimab in advanced cancers. Profiled with immunoSEQ multiplex PCR; TCRdb holds only in-frame clones, not every one. This table has tens of thousands of clones, 75% to 90% appearing once. This specimen was CD4+ or CD8+ T cells sorted from blood, taken in a trial of the OX40 agonist ivuxolimab. The receptors were gathered from an adult with an advanced solid tumor such as melanoma, head and neck, liver or kidney cancer.

The chain employs TRBV11-2 and TRBJ2-1, with 8 bases aligning to TRBD2. V shed 2 bases and J 5 bases; nucleotides not matched to a gene: 2. The CDR3 sequence is 14 residues long. The germline gives CDR1 SGHAT, CDR2 FQNNGV. The CDR3 protein is CASSLLLADNEQFF. CDR3 coding DNA: TGTGCCAGCAGCTTATTACTAGCGGACAATGAGCAGTTCTTC.

This clone showed up just once. The chain recombines TRBV11-3 with TRBJ2-3, with D possibly TRBD1 on 5 matching bases. The CDR3 sequence is 13 residues long. The germline V gene has CDR1 SGHNT and CDR2 YENEEA. Trimming removed 5 bases from V and 2 bases from J, with 8 bases in between. The CDR3 spells CASSLGDTDTQYF. DNA for the CDR3: TGTGCCAGCAGCCTAGGGGACACAGATACGCAGTATTTT.

To note about this clone: One junction end disagrees with the germline gene, perhaps due to a read error. This sequence joins TRBV4-3 and TRBJ1-3, with D hard to call. The CDR3 totals 16 residues. Germline V gene sequence: CDR1 LGHNA, CDR2 YSLEER. The CDR3 DNA is TGCGCCAGCAGCCAAGAATGGGATAGCTCTGTAAACACCATATATTTT. Its translation: CASSQEWDSSVNTIYF.

The V call is TRBV4-2, the J call TRBJ2-6; a weak D match, TRBD1 (6 bases). Germline V gene data show CDR1 as LGHNA and CDR2 as YNFKEQ. The CDR3 runs to 16 residues. Trimming pared 3 bases from V and 4 bases from J, leaving 13 bases between. CDR3 sequence (DNA): TGTGCCAGCAGCCAGGCAACAGGGAGCGGGGCCAACGTCCTGACTTTC. Translation: CASSQATGSGANVLTF.

V and J are TRBV5-1 and TRBJ1-1; D gene unclear. Between the trimmed V and J ends, which lost 1 base and 7 bases, there was a span of 14 bases. CDR3 length equals 14 residues. Germline assignment: CDR1 SGHRS and CDR2 YFSETQ. CDR3 amino acids: CASSLTLPYLEAFF. As DNA, the CDR3 is TGCGCCAGCAGCTTGACCCTCCCGTATCTTGAAGCTTTCTTT. Full variable domain (remainder filled in from reference TRBV5-1 and TRBJ1-1): KAGVTQTPRYLIKTRGQQVTLSCSPISGHRSVSWYQQTPGQGLQFLFEYFSETQRNKGNFPGRFSGRQFSNSRSEMNVSTLELGDSALYLCASSLTLPYLEAFFGQGTRLTVV.

V usage is TRBV4-1 and J usage is TRBJ1-1, with no clear D. Trimming removed 4 bases at V and 4 bases at J, with 13 bases between. The CDR3 runs 14 residues. Germline CDR1 is MGHRA and CDR2 is YSYEKL. The CDR3 DNA reads as TGCGCCAGCAGCCCCCCGATGCCTGGCACTGAAGCTTTCTTT. Its translation is CASSPPMPGTEAFF.

This chain joins TRBV19 and TRBJ2-1; D unresolved. This CDR3 has 12 amino acids. CDR1 and CDR2 from the germline V gene are LNHDA and SQIVND (reference sequence). The germline V and J ends were trimmed by 3 bases and 8 bases, with 8 bases remaining between them. The CDR3 protein is CASSIAGHEQFF. The CDR3 DNA follows: TGTGCCAGTAGTATCGCCGGTCATGAGCAGTTCTTC.

The V and J genes are TRBV6-1 and TRBJ1-1; D is unresolved. Germline lookup yields CDR1 MNHNS and CDR2 SASEGT. V was cut by 8 bases and J by 5 bases, with 12 bases left in between. This CDR3 region has 12 residues. The DNA of the CDR3 is TGTGCCAGCCTCATGAGGTTGACTGAAGCTTTCTTT. Residues: CASLMRLTEAFF.

This clone appeared a single time. This rearrangement joins TRBV30 to TRBJ1-6; D is possibly TRBD1 (6 bases). Per the germline V gene, CDR1 is GTSNPN and CDR2 is SVGIG (reference sequence). V was pared by 6 bases and J by 0 bases, with 12 bases between. The CDR3 contains 15 residues. CDR3 coding DNA: TGTGCCTGCGCAGGGGAGAGCTCCTATAATTCACCCCTCCACTTT. It specifies CACAGESSYNSPLHF.

A single count supports this clone. The chain has TRBV5-1 and TRBJ2-7; possible D gene TRBD1, 5 bases. CDR3 size: 16 residues. Germline V gene lookup returns CDR1 SGHRS and CDR2 YFSETQ. V was trimmed by 2 bases and J by 6 bases, leaving 21 bases between them. CDR3 bases: TGCGCCAGCAGCTTACTTAATGGGGCAGGGATATCCGAGCAGTACTTC. Amino acids: CASSLLNGAGISEQYF.

This chain connects TRBV18 to TRBJ1-6; D is uncertain. CDR1 and CDR2 (germline): KGHSH, LQKENI. The CDR3 length is 15 residues. The V end lost 4 bases, the J end lost 11 bases, and 18 bases lay between the germline ends. The CDR3 DNA follows: TGTGCCAGCTCACACGCTCAGGAAGCTTCAGCACCCCTCCACTTT. The encoded protein is CASSHAQEASAPLHF.

The chain is built from TRBV7-2 and TRBJ2-2; 7 bases are shared with TRBD1. CDR1 SGHTA and CDR2 FQGNSA come from the germline V gene. This CDR3 has 14 residues. V lost 7 bases and J lost 3; bases outside the gene matches: 5. This chain's CDR3 is CASMIGGDTGELFF. In DNA form, the CDR3 reads TGTGCCAGCATGATAGGGGGCGACACCGGGGAGCTGTTTTTT.

The chain uses TRBV11-3 and TRBJ2-7, with D possibly matching TRBD1 (6 bases). CDR3 length: 14 residues. Germline V gene data show CDR1 as SGHNT and CDR2 as YENEEA. The V and J ends lost 5 bases and 2 bases respectively, with 13 bases between them. CDR3 sequence (DNA): TGTGCCAGCAGCGATCCGGACAGACCCTACGAGCAGTACTTC. Translating gives CASSDPDRPYEQYF.

The genes are TRBV10-1 and TRBJ1-3, with unresolved D. Trimming shortened V by 7 bases and J by 4 bases, and 11 bases separated the two germline ends. The CDR3 is made up of 13 amino acids. The germline V gene encodes CDR1 WNHNN and CDR2 SYGVQD (reference sequence). CDR3 region: CASNGKEGNTIYF. The CDR3 bases are TGCGCCAGCAATGGGAAGGAGGGAAACACCATATATTTT.

This clone was found once. The chain carries TRBV6-5 and TRBJ1-2; D uncertain. V lost 4 bases to trimming and J lost 4 bases, with 19 bases between them. The CDR3 runs 16 residues. Germline V gene lookup returns CDR1 MNHEY and CDR2 SVGAGI. CDR3 coding DNA: TGTGCCAGCAGTTCCCCCAGAGGGTCGGATGGCTATGGCTACACCTTC. It encodes CASSSPRGSDGYGYTF.

The rearrangement links TRBV30 to TRBJ2-7; D may be TRBD1 or TRBD2 (5 bases each). With 5 bases removed from V and 7 bases from J, the gap between germline ends came to 24 bases. Germline CDR1 and CDR2: GTSNPN and SVGIG (reference sequence). This CDR3 has 15 residues. CDR3: CAWGLQAGHPGEQYF. CDR3 nucleotide sequence: TGTGCCTGGGGCCTACAGGCAGGGCATCCGGGGGAGCAGTACTTC.

The gene calls are TRBV10-3 and TRBJ2-2; 7 bases align to TRBD1. With V trimmed by 6 bases and J by 4 bases, 5 bases remained unmatched. Germline V gives CDR1 ENHRY, CDR2 SYGVKD. This CDR3 has 14 amino acids. The CDR3 bases are TGTGCCATCAGCTTCGACAGGGTCACCGGGGAGCTGTTTTTT. Amino acid sequence: CAISFDRVTGELFF.

This clone was picked up a small number of times. This chain connects TRBV2 to TRBJ1-2, with 7 bases lining up with TRBD1. The CDR3 covers 13 residues. Trimming removed 5 bases from V and 10 bases from J; junction bases left unmatched: 10. CDR1 and CDR2 from the germline V gene are SNHLY and FYNNEI. The CDR3: CASSLSRDSTYTF. CDR3 sequence (DNA): TGTGCCAGCAGTTTGTCCCGGGACAGTACCTACACCTTC. The entire variable domain, with the rest obtained from reference TRBV2 and TRBJ1-2, is as follows: EPEVTQTPSHQVTQMGQEVILRCVPISNHLYFYWYRQILGQKVEFLVSFYNNEISEKSEIFDDQFSVERPDGSNFTLKIRSTKLEDSAMYFCASSLSRDSTYTFGSGTRLTVV.

The chain carries TRBV21-1 and TRBJ2-6; the table names TRBD2, a call not compared with the DNA. TRBV21-1 is classified as a pseudogene. The CDR3 spans 22 residues. In nucleotides, the CDR3 is TGTGCCAGCAGCAAAGCGGGAAAATCTAGGACTTACCCGGGCTCTGGGGCCAACGTCCTGACTTTC. Its protein is CASSKAGKSRTYPGSGANVLTF.

The CDR3 region is CASATAGQGASGSNQPQHF. CDR3 bases: TGTGCCAGCGCTACCGCGGGACAGGGGGCAAGCGGGAGCAATCAGCCCCAGCATTTT. The V and J genes are TRBV21-1 and TRBJ1-5; TRBD1 was called by the table and not checked on the DNA. TRBV21-1 is marked as a pseudogene. This CDR3 is 19 amino acids long.

This chain connects TRBV7-2 to TRBJ1-4; 7 bases are shared with TRBD1. CDR1 and CDR2 (germline): SGHTA, FQGNSA. The CDR3 contains 16 residues. Unmatched junction bases numbered 10, after V lost 5 bases and J lost 4 bases. The CDR3 DNA follows: TGTGCCAGCAGCCTGGATTTGACAGGGAGTAATGAAAAACTGTTTTTT. Translating gives CASSLDLTGSNEKLFF.

This chain connects TRBV30 to TRBJ2-3; no clear D gene. The ends were cut back, 0 bases at V and 1 base at J, with 5 bases in the middle. The V gene's germline CDR1 is GTSNPN and CDR2 SVGIG (reference sequence). The CDR3 covers 13 residues. CDR3 coding DNA: TGTGCCTGGAGTGTAGACCGCACAGATACGCAGTATTTT. Encoded protein: CAWSVDRTDTQYF.

The chain carries TRBV19 and TRBJ2-5; possible D gene TRBD1, 8 bases. Germline-derived CDR1 and CDR2 are LNHDA and SQIVND (reference sequence). The CDR3 consists of 14 residues. V was clipped by 3 bases and J by 4 bases, with 12 bases between them. DNA for the CDR3: TGTGCCAGTAGTATCAGCGGGACAGGAGAGACCCAGTACTTC. This encodes CASSISGTGETQYF.

The chain is built from TRBV11-2 and TRBJ2-2; D not resolved. The CDR3 loop spans 14 amino acids. Germline V gene lookup returns CDR1 SGHAT and CDR2 FQNNGV. Trimming removed 2 bases at V and 5 bases at J, with 9 bases between. The chain's CDR3 is CASSLNGGTGELFF. In nucleotides, the CDR3 is TGTGCCAGCAGCTTAAACGGCGGAACCGGGGAGCTGTTTTTT. The full variable domain, completed using reference TRBV11-2 and TRBJ2-2, is EAGVAQSPRYKIIEKRQSVAFWCNPISGHATLYWYQQILGQGPKLLIQFQNNGVVDDSQLPKDRFSAERLKGVDSTLKIQPAKLEDSAVYLCASSLNGGTGELFFGEGSRLTVL.

The chain couples TRBV2 to TRBJ2-7; D is perhaps TRBD1 or TRBD2 (5 bases each). The germline V and J ends were trimmed by 5 bases and 3 bases, with 14 bases remaining between them. The CDR3 is made up of 14 amino acids. Germline V lookup: CDR1 SNHLY, CDR2 FYNNEI. CDR3 DNA sequence: TGTGCCAGCAGTCCGGGACCAGCTCTCTACGAGCAGTACTTC. It translates to CASSPGPALYEQYF.

This chain connects TRBV2 to TRBJ1-1; perhaps TRBD1 as D (5 bases). Trimming stripped 7 bases from V and 2 bases from J, with 11 bases between. CDR3 size: 13 residues. Germline V gene data show CDR1 as SNHLY and CDR2 as FYNNEI. The CDR3 spells CASKDRSNTEAFF. As DNA, the CDR3 is TGTGCCAGCAAAGACAGATCTAACACTGAAGCTTTCTTT.

J is TRBJ1-1 and V is TRBV6-1; D remains ambiguous. The V gene lost 4 bases and the J gene lost 1 base, with 7 bases spanning the gap. The CDR3 extends over 13 amino acids. Looked up from germline, CDR1 is MNHNS and CDR2 is SASEGT. The CDR3 DNA sequence: TGTGCCAGCAGTGGCCGGGGGAACACTGAAGCTTTCTTT. Translating gives CASSGRGNTEAFF.